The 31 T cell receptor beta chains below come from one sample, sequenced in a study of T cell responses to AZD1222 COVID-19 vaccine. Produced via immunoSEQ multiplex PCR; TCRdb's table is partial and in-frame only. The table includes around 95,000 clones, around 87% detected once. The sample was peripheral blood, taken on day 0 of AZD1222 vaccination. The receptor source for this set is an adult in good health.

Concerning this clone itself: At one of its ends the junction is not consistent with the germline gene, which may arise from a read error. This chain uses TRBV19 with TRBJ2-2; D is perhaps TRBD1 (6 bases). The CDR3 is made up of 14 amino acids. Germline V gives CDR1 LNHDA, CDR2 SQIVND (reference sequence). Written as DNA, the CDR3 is TGTGCCGGTAGGGACACCTTGAACACCGGGGAGCTGTTTTTT. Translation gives CAGRDTLNTGELFF.

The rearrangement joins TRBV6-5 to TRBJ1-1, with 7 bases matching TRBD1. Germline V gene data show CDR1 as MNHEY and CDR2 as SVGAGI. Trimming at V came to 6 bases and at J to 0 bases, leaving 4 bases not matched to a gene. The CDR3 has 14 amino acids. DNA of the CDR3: TGTGCCAGCAGACCGGGACAGATGAACACTGAAGCTTTCTTT. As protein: CASRPGQMNTEAFF.

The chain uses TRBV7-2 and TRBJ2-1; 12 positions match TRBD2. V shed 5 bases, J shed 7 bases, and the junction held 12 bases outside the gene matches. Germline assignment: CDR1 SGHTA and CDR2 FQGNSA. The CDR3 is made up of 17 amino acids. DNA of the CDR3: TGTGCCAGCAGCCCTCATATGACTAGCGGGAGTGGGAATGAGCAGTTCTTC. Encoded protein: CASSPHMTSGSGNEQFF.

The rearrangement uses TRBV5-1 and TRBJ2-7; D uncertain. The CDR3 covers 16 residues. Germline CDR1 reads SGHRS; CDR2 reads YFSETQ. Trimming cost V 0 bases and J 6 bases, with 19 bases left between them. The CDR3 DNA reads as TGCGCCAGCAGCTTGGCCAGTGACCACCGGTCGGTCGAGCAGTACTTC. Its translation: CASSLASDHRSVEQYF.

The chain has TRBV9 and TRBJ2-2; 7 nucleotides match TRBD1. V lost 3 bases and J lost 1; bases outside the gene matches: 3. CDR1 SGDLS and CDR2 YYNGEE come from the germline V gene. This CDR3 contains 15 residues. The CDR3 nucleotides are TGTGCCAGCAGCGCAAGGACAGGGAACACCGGGGAGCTGTTTTTT. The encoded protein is CASSARTGNTGELFF.

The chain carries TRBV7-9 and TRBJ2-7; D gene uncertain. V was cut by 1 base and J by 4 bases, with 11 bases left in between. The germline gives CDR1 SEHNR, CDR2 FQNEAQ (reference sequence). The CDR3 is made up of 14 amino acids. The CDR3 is CASSLGSRPYEQYF. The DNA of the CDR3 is TGTGCCAGCAGCTTAGGTTCGAGACCTTACGAGCAGTACTTC.

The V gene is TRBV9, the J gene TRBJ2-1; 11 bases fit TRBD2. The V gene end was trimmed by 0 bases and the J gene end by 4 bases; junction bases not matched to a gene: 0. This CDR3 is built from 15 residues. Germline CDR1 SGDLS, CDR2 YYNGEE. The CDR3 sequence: CASSVGLAGYNEQFF. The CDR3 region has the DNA TGTGCCAGCAGCGTAGGACTAGCGGGGTACAATGAGCAGTTCTTC.

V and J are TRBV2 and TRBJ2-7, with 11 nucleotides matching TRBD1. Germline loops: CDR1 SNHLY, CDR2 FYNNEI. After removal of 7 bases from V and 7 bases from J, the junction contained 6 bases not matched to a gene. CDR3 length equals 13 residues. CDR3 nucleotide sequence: TGTGCCAGCAACGGACAGGGGGCGAGGGAGCAGTACTTC. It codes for CASNGQGAREQYF.

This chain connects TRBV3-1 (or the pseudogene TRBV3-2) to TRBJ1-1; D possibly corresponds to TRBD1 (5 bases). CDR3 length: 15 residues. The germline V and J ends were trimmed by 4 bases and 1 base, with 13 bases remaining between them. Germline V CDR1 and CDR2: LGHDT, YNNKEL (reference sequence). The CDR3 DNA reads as TGTGCCAGCAGCCTTCGGGACGCCTGGAACACTGAAGCTTTCTTT. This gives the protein CASSLRDAWNTEAFF.

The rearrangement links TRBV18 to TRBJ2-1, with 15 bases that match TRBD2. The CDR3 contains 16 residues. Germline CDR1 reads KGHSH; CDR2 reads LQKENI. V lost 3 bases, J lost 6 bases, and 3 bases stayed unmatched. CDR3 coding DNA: TGTGCCAGCTCACCCGGACTAGCGGGGGGGCCCAATGAGCAGTTCTTC. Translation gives CASSPGLAGGPNEQFF.

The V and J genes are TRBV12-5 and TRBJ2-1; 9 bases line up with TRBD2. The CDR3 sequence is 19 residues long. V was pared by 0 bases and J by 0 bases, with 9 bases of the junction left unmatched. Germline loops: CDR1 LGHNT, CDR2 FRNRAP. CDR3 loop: CASGLVSWVSGGSYNEQFF. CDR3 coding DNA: TGTGCTAGTGGTTTGGTCTCTTGGGTTAGCGGGGGCTCCTACAATGAGCAGTTCTTC.

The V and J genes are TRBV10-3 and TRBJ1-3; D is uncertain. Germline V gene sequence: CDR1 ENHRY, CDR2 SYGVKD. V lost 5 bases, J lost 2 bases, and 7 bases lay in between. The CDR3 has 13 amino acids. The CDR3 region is CAISPGTGNTIYF. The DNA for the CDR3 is TGTGCCATCAGTCCGGGAACTGGAAACACCATATATTTT.

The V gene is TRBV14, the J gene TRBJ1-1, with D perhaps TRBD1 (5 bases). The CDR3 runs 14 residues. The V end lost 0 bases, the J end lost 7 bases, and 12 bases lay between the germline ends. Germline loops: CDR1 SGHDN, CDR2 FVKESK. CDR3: CASSQDTFGGEAFF. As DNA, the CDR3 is TGTGCCAGCAGCCAAGATACGTTCGGGGGTGAAGCTTTCTTT.

CDR3 protein: CASSLEVFVGYTF. The CDR3 DNA reads as TGTGCCAGCAGTTTGGAGGTCTTTGTTGGCTACACCTTC. The chain uses TRBV12-3 or TRBV12-4 and TRBJ1-2; D is unclear. With 3 bases removed from V and 7 bases from J, the gap between germline ends came to 12 bases. The CDR3 is 13 residues long.

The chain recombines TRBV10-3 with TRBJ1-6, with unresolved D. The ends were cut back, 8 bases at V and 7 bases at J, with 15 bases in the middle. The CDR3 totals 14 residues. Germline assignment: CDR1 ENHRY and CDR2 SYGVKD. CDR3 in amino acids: CAIGEPGANSPLHF. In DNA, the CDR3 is TGTGCCATCGGGGAGCCAGGCGCGAATTCACCCCTCCACTTT.

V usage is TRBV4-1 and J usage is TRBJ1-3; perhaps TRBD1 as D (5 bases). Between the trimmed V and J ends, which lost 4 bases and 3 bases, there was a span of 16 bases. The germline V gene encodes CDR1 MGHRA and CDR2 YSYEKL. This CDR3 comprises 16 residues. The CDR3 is CASSRDPTVNGNTIYF. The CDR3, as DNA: TGCGCCAGCAGCCGGGACCCGACAGTGAATGGAAACACCATATATTTT.

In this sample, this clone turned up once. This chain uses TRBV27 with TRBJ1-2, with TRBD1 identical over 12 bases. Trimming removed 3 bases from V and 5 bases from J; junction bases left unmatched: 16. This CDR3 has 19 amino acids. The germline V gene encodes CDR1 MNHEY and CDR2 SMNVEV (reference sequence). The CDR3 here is CASSFTPGQGAADIYGYTF. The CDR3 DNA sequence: TGTGCCAGCAGTTTCACGCCGGGACAGGGGGCGGCAGATATTTATGGCTACACCTTC.

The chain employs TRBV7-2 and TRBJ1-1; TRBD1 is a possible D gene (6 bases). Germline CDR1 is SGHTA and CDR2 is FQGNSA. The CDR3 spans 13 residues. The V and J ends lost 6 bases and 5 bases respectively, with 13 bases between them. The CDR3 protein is CASRIVDRTEAFF. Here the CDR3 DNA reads TGTGCCAGCAGAATCGTAGACAGGACTGAAGCTTTCTTT.

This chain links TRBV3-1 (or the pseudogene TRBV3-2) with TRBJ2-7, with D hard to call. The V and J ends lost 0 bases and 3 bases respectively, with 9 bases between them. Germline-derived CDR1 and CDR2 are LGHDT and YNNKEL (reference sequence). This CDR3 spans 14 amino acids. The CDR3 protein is CASSQDLPNYEQYF. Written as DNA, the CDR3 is TGTGCCAGCAGCCAAGATTTACCAAACTACGAGCAGTACTTC.

CDR3 coding DNA: TGTGCCAGCAGTTACGTGCACGGTTCGAATGAGCAGTTCTTC. This encodes CASSYVHGSNEQFF. V gene TRBV6-2 or TRBV6-3 combines with J gene TRBJ2-1; D uncertain. This CDR3 has 14 residues. V lost 2 bases, J lost 7 bases, and 12 bases lay in between. CDR1 MNHEY and CDR2 SVGEGT come from the germline V gene.

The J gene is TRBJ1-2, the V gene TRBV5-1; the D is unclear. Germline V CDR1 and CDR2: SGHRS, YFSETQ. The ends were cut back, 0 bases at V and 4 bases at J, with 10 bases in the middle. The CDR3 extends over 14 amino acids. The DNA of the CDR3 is TGCGCCAGCAGCTTGGAAAGTTCCCGCTATGGCTACACCTTC. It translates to CASSLESSRYGYTF.

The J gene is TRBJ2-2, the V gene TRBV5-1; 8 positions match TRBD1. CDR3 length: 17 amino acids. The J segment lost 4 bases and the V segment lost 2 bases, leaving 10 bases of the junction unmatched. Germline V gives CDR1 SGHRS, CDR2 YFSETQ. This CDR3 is CASSFGQGARSTGELFF. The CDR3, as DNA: TGCGCCAGCAGCTTTGGTCAGGGGGCGCGGAGCACCGGGGAGCTGTTTTTT.

CDR3 in amino acids: CASSQAPGTSGNQPQHF. The DNA of the CDR3 is TGCGCCAGCAGCCAAGCCCCAGGGACAAGCGGCAATCAGCCCCAGCATTTT. The chain joins TRBV4-1 to TRBJ1-5; a possible D gene is TRBD1 (6 bases). V was trimmed by 1 base and J by 2 bases, leaving 15 bases between them. CDR3 size: 17 residues. Germline lookup yields CDR1 MGHRA and CDR2 YSYEKL.

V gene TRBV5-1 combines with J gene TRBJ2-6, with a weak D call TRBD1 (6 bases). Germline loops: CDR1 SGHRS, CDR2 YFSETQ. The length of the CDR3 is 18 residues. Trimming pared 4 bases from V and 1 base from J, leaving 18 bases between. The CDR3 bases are TGCGCCAGCAGCATAAGGACAGACGGGCCGTCTGGGGCCAACGTCCTGACTTTC. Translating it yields CASSIRTDGPSGANVLTF.

CDR3 coding DNA: TGTGCCAGCAGCTTATGGCAAACGAACACCGGGGAGCTGTTTTTT. This translates into CASSLWQTNTGELFF. The V and J genes are TRBV11-2 and TRBJ2-2; D not certain. Per the germline V gene, CDR1 is SGHAT and CDR2 is FQNNGV. The CDR3 has 15 residues. V lost 2 bases to trimming and J lost 0 bases, with 7 bases between them.

The CDR3 DNA reads TGTGCCAGCAGGACGGGATCTTTGGGTCACGAGCAGTACTTC. As protein: CASRTGSLGHEQYF. The chain links TRBV6-5 to TRBJ2-7, with D possibly matching TRBD2 (5 bases). The CDR3 is 14 amino acids. CDR1 and CDR2 from the germline V gene are MNHEY and SVGAGI. V was pared by 6 bases and J by 5 bases, with 17 bases between.

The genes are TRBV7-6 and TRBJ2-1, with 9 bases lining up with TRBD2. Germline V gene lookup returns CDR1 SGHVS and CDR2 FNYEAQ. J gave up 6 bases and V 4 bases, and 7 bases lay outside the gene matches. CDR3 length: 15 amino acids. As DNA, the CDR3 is TGTGCCAGCAGCTCGTTAGCGGGAGTCAGCAATGAGCAGTTCTTC. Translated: CASSSLAGVSNEQFF.

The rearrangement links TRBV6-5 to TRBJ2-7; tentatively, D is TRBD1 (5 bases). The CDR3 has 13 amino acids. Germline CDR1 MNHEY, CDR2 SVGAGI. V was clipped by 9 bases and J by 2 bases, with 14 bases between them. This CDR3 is CASGVSGPYEQYF. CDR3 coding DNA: TGTGCCAGTGGTGTGTCAGGGCCCTACGAGCAGTACTTC.

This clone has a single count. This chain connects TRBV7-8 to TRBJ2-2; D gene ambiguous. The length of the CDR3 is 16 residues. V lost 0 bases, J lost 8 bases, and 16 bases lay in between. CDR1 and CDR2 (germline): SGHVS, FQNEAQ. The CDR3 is CASSLAGILTPGELFF. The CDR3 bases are TGTGCCAGCAGCTTAGCCGGCATACTGACTCCAGGGGAGCTGTTTTTT.

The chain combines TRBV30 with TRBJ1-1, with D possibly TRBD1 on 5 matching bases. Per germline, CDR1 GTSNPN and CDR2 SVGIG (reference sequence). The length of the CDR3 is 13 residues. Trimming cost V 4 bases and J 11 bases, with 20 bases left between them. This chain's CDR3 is CAWNLDKGNPAFF. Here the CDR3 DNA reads TGTGCCTGGAATCTAGATAAGGGGAATCCGGCTTTCTTT.

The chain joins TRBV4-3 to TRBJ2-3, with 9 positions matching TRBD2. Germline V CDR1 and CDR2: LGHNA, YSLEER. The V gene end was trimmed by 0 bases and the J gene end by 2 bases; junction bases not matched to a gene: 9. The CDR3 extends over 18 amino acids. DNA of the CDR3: TGCGCCAGCAGCCAAGATCTCTCTAGCGGGGCGTACACAGATACGCAGTATTTT. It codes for CASSQDLSSGAYTDTQYF.